This T cell receptor beta chain came from a study of post-analysis software for immune sequencing data. Whole-study context: There were relapsing-remitting, secondary progressive and progressive-relapsing multiple sclerosis among the disease courses included.

Concerning this clonotype: Its antigen remains unidentified.

Findings of the study overall: Multiple sclerosis patients had significantly lower normalized Chao1 diversity than controls. Several TRBV segments occurring more often in patients than controls included TRBV5-6, TRBV5-1 and TRBV20-1.

The germline gives CDR1 SGHDN, CDR2 FVKESK. This CDR3 contains 15 residues. V was clipped by 2 bases and J by 4 bases, with 11 bases between them. Built from TCR beta cDNA, the libraries had unique molecular identifiers in them. Yield was 500,000 or so cDNA molecules from approximately 0.91 to 9.4 million T cells. TCRdb re-called the PCR reads with MiXCR, one entry per CDR3 protein. The profile shows roughly 540,000 distinct CDR3 sequences, roughly 34% of them singletons. This clonotype was sampled from a girl aged 2-17 years with multiple sclerosis. The chain employs TRBV14 and TRBJ1-4, with D possibly being TRBD1 (6 bases). Sequenced input: blood. CDR3 protein: CASSQSGALNEKLFF. The CDR3 DNA is TGTGCCAGCAGCCAATCGGGGGCGCTTAATGAAAAACTGTTTTTT.